The following is a T cell receptor (beta chain) sequence with its context. The table came from immunoSEQ multiplex PCR; TCRdb's copy has only in-frame clones and leaves some out. The repertoire holds roughly 64,000 clones, around 76% seen once, with roughly 5.4% in the top ten. This sample stems from a study of blood T cell repertoires in COVID-19. Study context: Donors in the United States, Italy and Spain gave samples during acute or convalescent COVID-19. The analysed material was cDNA or gDNA that came from T cells, B-cell-depleted T cells, or PBMCs.

The CDR3 spans 12 residues. Germline V gene data show CDR1 as SGHTA and CDR2 as FQGTGA. Trimming shortened V by 5 bases and J by 9 bases, and 10 bases separated the two germline ends. The source of this sequence is a human donor in a cohort sampled during active COVID-19. The sequenced material came from peripheral blood. The chain uses TRBV7-3 and TRBJ2-2; TRBD1 is a possible D gene (6 bases). The CDR3 DNA reads TGTGCCAGCAGCCAGACAGGACGGGAGCTGTTTTTT. Amino acids: CASSQTGRELFF.